A selection of T cell receptor beta chains follows, all from one sample in a study of T-cell memory formation after mild COVID-19. One entry per CDR3 protein results from TCRdb running MiXCR on the 5' RACE reads. The sample yields about 290,000 distinct CDR3 sequences, more than 15% seen once. Sequencing was performed on PBMCs or a T cell subset sorted from them (not recorded which). These receptors originate from a man younger than 35 who had mild COVID-19 (a few samples of this study predate the infection). Cell type and time point are not known. CDR3s include the opening cysteine and the closing phenylalanine or tryptophan. A D gene is named only where the DNA matches it firmly. Part of the rows lack a size; the others show once, few, many or a class for expanded clones.

d_call j_call clone_size v_call cdr3_aa cdr3_nt
. TRBJ2-7 few TRBV4-2 CASSQVHGEGYEQYF TGTGCCAGCAGCCAAGTTCATGGGGAAGGCTACGAGCAGTACTTC
. TRBJ1-2 few TRBV14 CASTKTAGALGYTF TGTGCCAGCACCAAGACGGCAGGGGCGCTTGGCTACACCTTC
. TRBJ2-5 few TRBV3-1 CASSQGLGRRGPETQYF TGTGCCAGCAGCCAAGGCCTGGGCAGGAGGGGTCCAGAGACCCAGTACTTC
. TRBJ1-6 few TRBV5-6 CASSLATTSLHF TGTGCCAGCAGCTTGGCCACGACGTCCCTCCACTTT
. TRBJ1-2 few TRBV5-1 CASSPFPTPVGYTF TGCGCCAGCAGCCCTTTTCCCACCCCCGTCGGCTACACCTTC
. TRBJ1-4 few TRBV20-1 CSAFGGETNEKLFF TGCAGTGCTTTCGGGGGGGAAACTAATGAAAAACTGTTTTTT
. TRBJ2-6 . TRBV5-1 CASSPHVDSGANVLTF TGCGCCAGCAGCCCCCATGTCGACTCTGGGGCCAACGTCCTGACTTTC
. TRBJ1-1 few TRBV5-1 CASSPDGGTEAFF TGCGCCAGCAGCCCGGACGGTGGCACTGAAGCTTTCTTT
. TRBJ1-4 . TRBV12-3/TRBV12-4 CASSLSRGFSEKLFF TGTGCCAGCAGTTTATCCAGGGGATTCAGTGAAAAACTGTTTTTT
. TRBJ2-1 few TRBV9 CASSGTQHNEQFF TGTGCCAGCAGCGGAACACAACACAATGAGCAGTTCTTC
. TRBJ2-1 few TRBV4-3 CASSPKFLIDEQFF TGCGCCAGCAGCCCGAAATTCCTTATCGATGAGCAGTTCTTC
. TRBJ2-3 many TRBV7-2 CASSPGTVSTDTQYF TGTGCCAGCAGCCCAGGGACGGTTAGCACAGATACGCAGTATTTT
. TRBJ2-5 . TRBV6-5 CASSYAGLDMAQYF TGTGCCAGCAGTTATGCGGGACTCGATATGGCCCAGTACTTC
. TRBJ2-6 few TRBV5-1 CASSTGSGANVLTF TGCGCCAGCTCCACAGGCTCTGGGGCCAACGTCCTGACTTTC
. TRBJ1-1 . TRBV7-9 CASSLARSRESTEAFF TGTGCCAGCAGCTTAGCGCGTAGCAGGGAGTCCACTGAAGCTTTCTTT
TRBD1 TRBJ2-1 once TRBV27 CASSYGQGSEQFF TGTGCCAGCAGTTACGGACAGGGGAGTGAGCAGTTCTTC
. TRBJ1-1 . TRBV27 CASSITGLMNTEAFF TGTGCCAGCAGTATAACAGGGCTCATGAACACTGAAGCTTTCTTT
. TRBJ2-5 many TRBV11-2 CASSLDLRGSGETQYF TGTGCCAGCAGCTTAGATCTCAGGGGTTCGGGCGAGACCCAGTACTTC
TRBD1 TRBJ2-4 few TRBV6-1 CASSSGQGLDIQYF TGTGCCAGCAGTTCGGGACAGGGGTTGGACATTCAGTACTTC
. TRBJ1-5 . TRBV6-5 CASRGGQNQPQHF TGTGCCAGCAGAGGAGGACAGAATCAGCCCCAGCATTTT
TRBD1 TRBJ2-7 few TRBV20-1 CSARGQGFEQYF TGCAGTGCGAGAGGACAGGGGTTCGAGCAGTACTTC
TRBD1 TRBJ1-4 few TRBV4-1 CASSPGQGEANEKLFF TGCGCCAGCAGCCCTGGACAGGGCGAGGCTAATGAAAAACTGTTTTTT
TRBD1 TRBJ1-1 . TRBV10-3 CAIQGARNTEAFF TGTGCCATTCAGGGGGCCCGAAACACTGAAGCTTTCTTT
TRBD2 TRBJ2-5 many TRBV5-1 CASSLGGRSIGAQYF TGCGCCAGCAGCTTGGGCGGGAGGTCCATCGGGGCCCAGTACTTC
. TRBJ2-7 . TRBV5-6 CASSLGSRVDEQYF TGTGCCAGCAGCTTGGGTTCGCGAGTGGACGAGCAGTACTTC
. TRBJ1-6 . TRBV7-2 CASNGGRNSPLHF TGTGCCAGCAACGGGGGGCGTAATTCACCCCTCCACTTT
TRBD1 TRBJ1-6 . TRBV27 CASSPDRSSYNSPLHF TGTGCCAGCAGCCCGGACAGGAGCTCCTATAATTCACCCCTCCACTTT
TRBD2 TRBJ2-3 few TRBV3-1 CASSLWTSSLAF TGTGCCAGCAGCCTCTGGACTAGTTCTCTCGCTTTT
TRBD2 TRBJ2-5 few TRBV20-1 CSARPSGKETQYF TGCAGTGCTAGACCTAGCGGGAAAGAGACCCAGTACTTC
. TRBJ2-1 few TRBV7-3 CASSSPAGNNEQFF TGTGCCAGCAGCTCCCCCGCGGGTAACAATGAGCAGTTCTTC
. TRBJ2-4 . TRBV6-2/TRBV6-3 CASTWDTWADIQYF TGTGCCAGCACTTGGGACACCTGGGCGGACATTCAGTACTTC
. TRBJ2-1 . TRBV5-1 CASSLGGYLAYNEQFF TGCGCCAGCAGCTTGGGGGGGTACCTTGCCTACAATGAGCAGTTCTTC
. TRBJ2-3 many TRBV7-9 CASSPHSTDTQYF TGTGCCAGCAGCCCCCACAGCACAGATACGCAGTATTTT
. TRBJ1-6 few TRBV5-1 CASRLENSPLHF TGCGCCAGCAGGCTCGAAAACTCACCCCTCCACTTT
TRBD1 TRBJ2-3 . TRBV7-2 CASNQQQGATDTQYF TGTGCCAGCAACCAACAACAGGGGGCAACAGATACGCAGTATTTT
. TRBJ2-3 . TRBV30 CAWSDVGNLDTQYF TGTGCCTGGAGTGATGTCGGGAACTTAGATACGCAGTATTTT
TRBD1 TRBJ1-1 few TRBV6-5 CASRPTGTGASWAFF TGTGCCAGCAGGCCAACCGGGACAGGGGCTTCGTGGGCTTTCTTT
. TRBJ2-1 . TRBV3-1 CASSKGQVGEQFF TGTGCCAGCAGCAAGGGGCAGGTGGGTGAGCAGTTCTTC
. TRBJ1-5 few TRBV4-1 CASSPRPGGNQPQHF TGCGCCAGCAGCCCACGGCCCGGGGGGAATCAGCCCCAGCATTTT
TRBD2 TRBJ2-5 few TRBV5-1 CASSSGLAGSTQETQYF TGCGCCAGCAGCTCTGGACTAGCGGGATCAACCCAAGAGACCCAGTACTTC
. TRBJ2-1 few TRBV18 CASSPPSSDRANEQFF TGTGCCAGCTCACCACCATCCTCGGACAGAGCCAATGAGCAGTTCTTC